This T cell receptor beta chain was sequenced during a study of beta chain features in type 1 diabetes. Across the study: On cell yields, gender and age, patients and healthy donors were similar. Study-wide findings and caveats: PCR, the amplification step, might favor shorter templates, equally in patients and controls. All four CD4+ subsets of Type 1 diabetes patients contained TCRB CDR3s that were moderately but significantly shorter. Researchers could not determine here whether HLA type influences TCRB rearrangement. Fewer insertions but more deletions were seen at VDJ junctions in type 1 diabetes patients.

As every portion of the isolated RNA was reverse transcribed, the sequencing read expressed TCRB transcripts. Repertoires were generated with immunoSEQ multiplex PCR, while TCRdb's copy carries only in-frame clones and drops some. The data show some 290,000 clones, about 13% seen once. Deletions cut 5 bases from V and 2 bases from J, with 18 bases between. Germline V gene sequence: CDR1 SEHNR, CDR2 FQNEAQ (reference sequence). This CDR3 contains 16 residues. Comment on this clone: Its antigen is still unknown.

V gene TRBV7-9 combines with J gene TRBJ1-2; D is perhaps TRBD1 (6 bases). Material: naive CD4+ T cells from blood. The clonotype originates from a man in his thirties or forties with type 1 diabetes. The CDR3 is CASSASGTPSNYGYTF. CDR3 nucleotides: TGTGCCAGCAGCGCCTCCGGGACACCTTCGAACTATGGCTACACCTTC.